The clone carrying this T cell receptor (beta chain) has ten or more counts. What it recognizes is unknown. TCR beta CDR3 regions were amplified from RNA. Primed by the HTBI set, a first-round RT-PCR was run on the TCR CDR3. TCRdb reprocessed the multiplex PCR reads with MiXCR, giving one entry per CDR3 protein. The sample holds hundreds of thousands of distinct CDR3 sequences; roughly 15% are singletons and the top ten take about 4.5%. The sample originates from a study of T cells in Graves' hyperthyroidism and ophthalmopathy. Clinical symptoms, serum thyroxine, TRAb, thyroid ultrasound and orbital computed tomography informed diagnoses. Fresh peripheral blood, about 9.6 ml, yielded the PBMCs. Findings of the study overall: Most thyroid-expanded clonotypes above 0.001 were also found in blood.

The receptor was isolated from a woman aged 40 to 50 with Graves' ophthalmopathy. Specimen: blood.

DNA of the CDR3: TGTGCCAGCAGCTTAGTTTGGGGCTCTGGAAACACCATATATTTT. It is translated as CASSLVWGSGNTIYF. The genes are TRBV7-8 and TRBJ1-3; D unclear. From germline, CDR1 is SGHVS and CDR2 FQNEAQ. CDR3 length: 15 residues. V dropped 1 base and J dropped 0 bases, with 7 bases sitting between them.